The sequence of this T cell receptor beta chain was determined in a study of blood T cells in healthy people across ages. A second PCR, run for roughly 7 to 11 cycles, used a sample-barcoded 5' primer plus a J-beta primer mix. One entry per CDR3 protein, called by TCRdb with MiXCR from the 5' RACE reads. The sample records about 930,000 distinct CDR3 sequences, almost 30% being singletons. The same data also went into a second study, on T cells of mothers and their children. Per that paper: Each mother gave over 8 million TCR beta CDR3 reads; each child, several million.

The source is a woman in her thirties or forties in good health. What was sequenced was blood.

This chain's CDR3 is CASSPGASGNTIYF. DNA of the CDR3: TGCGCCAGCAGCCCCGGGGCCTCTGGAAACACCATATATTTT. The rearrangement joins TRBV4-1 to TRBJ1-3; perhaps TRBD1 as D (5 bases). The CDR3 has 14 residues. The germline gives CDR1 MGHRA, CDR2 YSYEKL. Trimming removed 4 bases at V and 0 bases at J, with 7 bases between.